These T cell receptor beta chains were read from a single sample in a study of human T cells and chemical hapten exposure. A single record per CDR3 protein comes from TCRdb applying MiXCR to the RACE reads. The data show fewer than 400,000 distinct CDR3 sequences, roughly 6.9% seen once. The specimen comprised whole blood, sampled in connection with sensitization to the hapten diphenylcyclopropenone (DPC). All receptors derive from a woman younger than 30 with alopecia areata. Some clones in this sample may be carry-over from other donors' samples. Each CDR3 is given with its conserved first and last residue. Fields, in order: J gene, CDR3 length, clone size, D gene, V gene, CDR3 protein, CDR3 DNA. The D gene is left open where the match is weak. Some rows mark clone size as missing; the rest say once, few, many or name a class of expanded clone.

>TRBJ2-1|15|many|TRBD2|TRBV9
CASSTSGGAGNEQFF
TGTGCCAGCAGCACCAGCGGGGGGGCCGGGAATGAGCAGTTCTTC
>TRBJ1-1|13|NA|NA|TRBV7-9
CASRMGDGDEAFF
TGTGCCAGCAGGATGGGGGACGGGGATGAAGCTTTCTTT
>TRBJ1-5|14|NA|NA|TRBV20-1
CSARDGAGGQPQHF
TGCAGTGCTAGAGATGGAGCCGGGGGACAGCCCCAGCATTTT
>TRBJ1-1|15|NA|TRBD1|TRBV6-5
CASSYVGQVNTEAFF
TGTGCCAGCAGTTACGTTGGACAGGTGAACACTGAAGCTTTCTTT
>TRBJ2-7|12|once|NA|TRBV7-9
CASSFTGNEQYF
TGTGCCAGCAGCTTCACAGGGAACGAGCAGTACTTC
>TRBJ1-3|15|NA|NA|TRBV10-3
CAITYEGDPGNTIYF
TGTGCCATCACGTATGAAGGGGATCCTGGAAACACCATATATTTT
>TRBJ1-1|13|NA|NA|TRBV18
CASSGQTTSGAFF
TGTGCCAGCTCTGGACAGACGACCTCCGGAGCTTTCTTT
>TRBJ1-2|9|NA|NA|TRBV29-1
CSVAPGYTF
TGCAGCGTTGCCCCTGGCTACACCTTC
>TRBJ2-4|13|NA|NA|TRBV18
CASSPPSSNIQYF
TGTGCCAGCTCACCACCGTCCTCGAACATTCAGTACTTC
>TRBJ2-7|14|many|TRBD1|TRBV24-1
CATSEAQGMHEQYF
TGTGCCACCAGTGAAGCACAGGGGATGCACGAGCAGTACTTC
>TRBJ2-7|13|few|NA|TRBV7-2
CASSQQTGYEQYF
TGTGCCAGCAGCCAGCAGACTGGCTACGAGCAGTACTTC
>TRBJ2-7|13|many|NA|TRBV4-1
CASSQDKGGAGSF
TGCGCCAGCAGCCAAGATAAAGGCGGGGCAGGGAGCTTC
>TRBJ2-7|14|many|TRBD2|TRBV6-5
CASMSSGGSYEQYF
TGTGCCAGCATGTCTAGCGGGGGGTCCTACGAGCAGTACTTC
>TRBJ2-3|15|many|TRBD2|TRBV12-3/TRBV12-4
CASSTLAGGQDTQYF
TGTGCCAGCAGCACCCTAGCGGGGGGCCAAGATACGCAGTATTTT
>TRBJ2-4|19|few|TRBD2|TRBV18
CASSPPGLAGSIAKNIQYF
TGTGCCAGCTCACCCCCGGGACTAGCGGGGTCCATAGCCAAAAACATTCAGTACTTC
>TRBJ1-1|14|many|NA|TRBV6-5
CASSYRLEVTEAFF
TGTGCCAGCAGTTACAGGTTGGAAGTCACTGAAGCTTTCTTT
>TRBJ2-3|16|NA|NA|TRBV3-1
CASSPEGLHRTDTQYF
TGTGCCAGCAGCCCGGAGGGCTTGCACCGCACAGATACGCAGTATTTT
>TRBJ2-3|12|NA|NA|TRBV5-5
CASSPTAYTQYF
TGTGCCAGCAGCCCAACCGCCTATACGCAGTATTTT
>TRBJ1-1|13|few|NA|TRBV7-3
CASSMQGNTEAFF
TGTGCCAGCAGCATGCAGGGGAACACTGAAGCTTTCTTT
>TRBJ2-7|16|NA|NA|TRBV6-5
CASSYTFNMGAYEQYF
TGTGCCAGCAGTTACACCTTCAATATGGGGGCCTACGAGCAGTACTTC
>TRBJ1-3|17|NA|NA|TRBV6-5
CASSYSIGGDSGNTIYF
TGTGCCAGCAGTTACTCGATCGGCGGGGACTCTGGAAACACCATATATTTT
>TRBJ1-5|15|few|NA|TRBV7-9
CASSQGGGINQPQHF
TGTGCCAGCAGTCAGGGTGGAGGGATCAATCAGCCCCAGCATTTT
>TRBJ2-7|13|NA|NA|TRBV25-1
CASSADWENEQYF
TGTGCCAGCAGTGCGGATTGGGAGAACGAGCAGTACTTC
>TRBJ2-2|16|many|TRBD1|TRBV4-3
CASSQVQGPHTGELFF
TGCGCCAGCAGCCAGGTACAGGGGCCGCACACCGGGGAGCTGTTTTTT
>TRBJ1-4|13|few|NA|TRBV11-2
CASSRGYGEKLFF
TGTGCCAGCAGCCGTGGGTACGGCGAAAAACTGTTTTTT
>TRBJ2-6|13|many|NA|TRBV20-1
CSARGLGANVLTF
TGCAGTGCTCGGGGGCTTGGGGCCAACGTCCTGACTTTC
>TRBJ2-3|15|many|NA|TRBV6-5
CASSRASDGADTQYF
TGTGCCAGCAGTCGAGCTAGCGATGGCGCAGATACGCAGTATTTT
>TRBJ2-7|17|few|TRBD1|TRBV28
CASSSTETGTGENEQYF
TGTGCCAGCAGTTCTACAGAAACCGGGACAGGGGAGAACGAGCAGTACTTC
>TRBJ2-2|17|many|TRBD1|TRBV3-1
CASSQERTGIWTGELFF
TGTGCCAGCAGCCAAGAGCGGACAGGGATATGGACCGGGGAGCTGTTTTTT
>TRBJ2-1|17|NA|TRBD2|TRBV3-1
CASSALGRGGLYNEQFF
TGTGCCAGCAGCGCCCTGGGGCGGGGGGGCCTCTACAATGAGCAGTTCTTC
>TRBJ1-3|13|many|NA|TRBV7-2
CASSSQSGNTIYF
TGTGCCAGCAGCTCCCAGTCTGGAAACACCATATATTTT
>TRBJ1-3|16|many|NA|TRBV7-2
CASSLDPAGAGNTIYF
TGTGCCAGCAGCTTAGACCCCGCAGGGGCTGGAAACACCATATATTTT
>TRBJ1-1|11|few|NA|TRBV3-1
CASSQGAEAFF
TGTGCCAGCAGCCAGGGGGCTGAAGCTTTCTTT
>TRBJ2-3|16|many|NA|TRBV10-3
CAISESMVGGTDTQYF
TGTGCCATCAGTGAGTCAATGGTAGGGGGGACAGATACGCAGTATTTT
>TRBJ1-4|15|few|NA|TRBV12-3/TRBV12-4
CASSLQGTRGEKLFF
TGTGCCAGCAGTCTCCAGGGGACGAGGGGTGAAAAACTGTTTTTT
>TRBJ2-7|17|few|NA|TRBV11-3
CASSTGPTREGPYEQYF
TGTGCCAGCAGCACGGGACCGACAAGAGAGGGGCCCTACGAGCAGTACTTC
>TRBJ2-1|13|few|TRBD2|TRBV7-9
CASSLEAGQEQFF
TGTGCCAGCAGCTTAGAAGCGGGGCAGGAGCAGTTCTTC
>TRBJ2-1|15|many|NA|TRBV7-2
CASSLLGRGYNEQFF
TGTGCCAGCAGCTTACTTGGGCGGGGCTACAATGAGCAGTTCTTC
>TRBJ1-1|13|NA|NA|TRBV14
CASSQGINTEAFF
TGTGCCAGCAGCCAAGGGATTAACACTGAAGCTTTCTTT
>TRBJ2-4|15|few|NA|TRBV7-2
CASSPSLAAKNIQYF
TGTGCCAGCAGCCCGTCTCTTGCCGCCAAAAACATTCAGTACTTC
>TRBJ1-1|15|few|TRBD1|TRBV6-5
CASSYSATGVTEAFF
TGTGCCAGCAGTTACTCGGCAACAGGGGTCACTGAAGCTTTCTTT
>TRBJ2-3|14|few|NA|TRBV7-9
CASSRGESADTQYF
TGTGCCAGCAGCCGGGGAGAGAGCGCAGATACGCAGTATTTT
>TRBJ2-7|15|NA|NA|TRBV12-3/TRBV12-4
CASSPAAGSAYEQYF
TGTGCCAGCAGTCCCGCGGCAGGATCGGCCTACGAGCAGTACTTC